The entry below gives a single TCR beta chain sequence along with its context. It lacks a known antigen. There are no base qualities to consult, and no much larger clone falls within one base. This entry belongs to a study of control samples from healthy donors and cancer patients (dated by TCRdb to 2020 to 2022). The library came from the immunoSEQ multiplex PCR assay. This is the immuneACCESS table as TCRdb keeps it, with only in-frame sequences that have V and J called. A part of the clones is gone; compared with another copy, unresolved V genes explain less than half, and the rest is unexplained. Counted in this sample were about 120,000 clones; roughly 91% of them appeared once. In total, the top ten clones hold 2% to 3% of the sample. V is cut by 6 bases and J by 1 base, and the space between the germline ends is 9 bases. Taken from cysteine to phenylalanine, the CDR3 has 13 residues. Solely the CDR3 DNA is kept, with 39 bases framed from the first base.

The sequence came from a woman aged 70-85 years in good health. What was sequenced was blood. The chain links TRBV12-3 or TRBV12-4 with TRBJ1-1; too little of a D gene remains to name it. The CDR3 region reads CASRWGPNTEAFF. The DNA is TGTGCCAGCAGGTGGGGTCCGAACACTGAAGCTTTCTTT.